Following are 27 T cell receptor beta chains from one sample sequenced in a study of PD-1 blockade in classical Hodgkin lymphoma. Sequencing was performed with immunoSEQ multiplex PCR; in TCRdb, only in-frame clones are kept and a portion is missing. The sample has fewer than 35,000 clones, around 84% seen once. Time point specified: cycle 4 day 1 (C4D1), after six to seven weeks of nivolumab. Every patient relapsed after autologous stem cell transplantation, and brentuximab vedotin exposure varied. Magnetic negative selection served to purify CD4+ T cells out of PBMCs that had been thawed. Sample: CD4+ T cells from blood, taken before the fourth cycle of nivolumab. The source is a human donor with classical Hodgkin lymphoma.

The chain employs TRBV10-1 and TRBJ1-5; TRBD1 might be the D (6 bases). Germline CDR1 is WNHNN and CDR2 is SYGVQD (reference sequence). This CDR3 is 18 amino acids long. V lost 8 bases to trimming and J lost 2 bases, with 25 bases between them. In DNA form, the CDR3 reads TGCGCCAGCGTAGGCCTAACGGGGGGGCGCAGGTGCAATCAGCCCCAGCATTTT. This translates into CASVGLTGGRRCNQPQHF.

This clone has a single count. The chain joins TRBV10-1 to TRBJ1-5, with 9 bases that match TRBD1. Germline CDR1 WNHNN, CDR2 SYGVQD (reference sequence). J gave up 2 bases and V 9 bases, and 8 bases lay outside the gene matches. The CDR3 totals 15 residues. The CDR3 region is CASSPGQGGNQPQHF. Written as DNA, the CDR3 is TGCGCCAGTTCCCCGGGACAGGGCGGCAATCAGCCCCAGCATTTT.

Note on this clone: The junction and the germline gene differ at one end; a read error may be behind it. The genes are TRBV2 and TRBJ1-2, with 9 bases identical to TRBD1. This CDR3 is 14 amino acids long. CDR1 and CDR2 from the germline V gene are SNHLY and FYNNEI. CDR3 coding DNA: TGTGCCAGCAGAGAAGGACAGGGGCGCTATGGCTACACCTTC. This gives the protein CASREGQGRYGYTF. Complete variable domain (other parts from reference TRBV2 and TRBJ1-2): EPEVTQTPSHQVTQMGQEVILRCVPISNHLYFYWYRQILGQKVEFLVSFYNNEISEKSEIFDDQFSVERPDGSNFTLKIRSTKLEDSAMYFCASREGQGRYGYTFGSGTRLTVV.

The CDR3 bases are TGTGCCAGCAGAAGCGGGCCCTTGTCCTACGAGCAGTACTTC. Translated: CASRSGPLSYEQYF. The gene calls are TRBV6-5 and TRBJ2-7; possible D gene TRBD2, 6 bases. The CDR3 sequence is 14 residues long. Trimming removed 6 bases at V and 1 base at J, with 13 bases between. CDR1 and CDR2 from the germline V gene are MNHEY and SVGAGI.

This chain connects TRBV11-1 to TRBJ2-7; 7 bases are shared with TRBD2. CDR1 SGHAT and CDR2 FQDESV come from the germline V gene (reference sequence). With 5 bases clipped from V and 2 bases from J, the junction kept 6 bases outside the gene matches. CDR3 size: 14 residues. The CDR3 nucleotides read TGTGCCAGCAGCCCGGGGGGTTTTCCCTACGAGCAGTACTTC. It yields the protein CASSPGGFPYEQYF.

Here the CDR3 DNA reads TGTGCCAGCAGCAAAGGAGGACAGGGACTCACTGAAGCTTTCTTT. Its translation: CASSKGGQGLTEAFF. The chain combines TRBV21-1 with TRBJ1-1; the table assigns TRBD1, which was not confirmed against the DNA. TRBV21-1 is a listed pseudogene. This CDR3 has 15 amino acids.

This chain joins TRBV19 and TRBJ1-6, with unresolved D. Germline loops: CDR1 LNHDA, CDR2 SQIVND (reference sequence). V lost 8 bases and J 10 bases, leaving 15 bases between the germline ends. The CDR3 length is 13 residues. The CDR3 protein is CASQRLSRSPLHF. For the CDR3, the DNA is TGTGCCAGTCAACGCCTGTCTCGGTCACCCCTCCACTTT.

The rearrangement links TRBV27 to TRBJ2-6; D remains ambiguous. The CDR3 is 14 amino acids. Germline-derived CDR1 and CDR2 are MNHEY and SMNVEV (reference sequence). V lost 6 bases, J lost 1 base, and 7 bases lay in between. The CDR3, as DNA: TGTGCCAGCAGCTTCAATTCTGGGGCCAACGTCCTGACTTTC. Translating it yields CASSFNSGANVLTF.

The CDR3 DNA is TGCGCCAGCGCGGTCTTAATTAACCTACCGGACGGGGAGCTGTTTTTT. Protein: CASAVLINLPDGELFF. The chain employs TRBV4-1 and TRBJ2-2; no clear D gene. The CDR3 contains 16 residues. Trimming removed 8 bases from V and 7 bases from J, with 23 bases in between. Germline CDR1 and CDR2: MGHRA and YSYEKL.

This sequence joins TRBV4-1 and TRBJ1-1; D is uncertain. This CDR3 has 12 amino acids. V was cut by 3 bases and J by 1 base, with 3 bases left in between. The germline V gene has CDR1 MGHRA and CDR2 YSYEKL. CDR3: CASSQENTEAFF. In DNA form, the CDR3 reads TGCGCCAGCAGCCAGGAGAACACTGAAGCTTTCTTT.

This chain uses TRBV5-1 with TRBJ2-1, with 7 bases matching TRBD1. The CDR3 sequence is 15 residues long. Germline V CDR1 and CDR2: SGHRS, YFSETQ. Trimming took 2 bases from V and 7 from J; bases not matched to a gene: 9. CDR3 amino acids: CASSFGNRGRNEQFF. The CDR3 DNA reads as TGCGCCAGCAGCTTCGGGAACAGGGGCCGTAATGAGCAGTTCTTC. Using reference TRBV5-1 and TRBJ2-1 for the parts outside the CDR3, the full variable domain is KAGVTQTPRYLIKTRGQQVTLSCSPISGHRSVSWYQQTPGQGLQFLFEYFSETQRNKGNFPGRFSGRQFSNSRSEMNVSTLELGDSALYLCASSFGNRGRNEQFFGPGTRLTVL.

This chain's CDR3 is CAWSVAGAGETQYF. The CDR3, as DNA: TGTGCCTGGAGTGTGGCGGGGGCCGGAGAGACCCAGTACTTC. V is TRBV30 and J is TRBJ2-5; D may be TRBD2 (7 bases). This CDR3 is built from 14 residues. CDR1 is GTSNPN and CDR2 is SVGIG in the germline V gene (reference sequence). V dropped 0 bases and J dropped 4 bases, with 12 bases sitting between them. The full variable domain, with the rest looked up from reference TRBV30 and TRBJ2-5, is SQTIHQWPATLVQPVGSPLSLECTVEGTSNPNLYWYRQAAGRGLQLLFYSVGIGQISSEVPQNLSASRPQDRQFILSSKKLLLSDSGFYLCAWSVAGAGETQYFGPGTRLLVL.

The genes are TRBV5-6 and TRBJ1-2; tentative D call: TRBD1 (5 bases). This CDR3 is built from 13 residues. The V end was cut by 0 bases, the J end by 8 bases, with 11 bases between. Germline assignment: CDR1 SGHDT and CDR2 YYEEEE. The CDR3, as DNA: TGTGCCAGCAGCTTGGTTCAGGGCTCGGGCTACACCTTC. Translation: CASSLVQGSGYTF.

The chain joins TRBV4-2 to TRBJ2-1, with 11 bases aligning to TRBD2. V dropped 1 base and J dropped 4; count of bases not matched to a gene: 6. Per germline, CDR1 LGHNA and CDR2 YNFKEQ. CDR3 size: 17 residues. CDR3 protein: CASSQVVAGGHYNEQFF. The CDR3 bases are TGTGCCAGCAGCCAAGTGGTAGCGGGGGGGCATTACAATGAGCAGTTCTTC.

This clone has a handful of counts. This chain connects TRBV7-9 to TRBJ1-1; D uncertain. Trimming removed 3 bases at V and 5 bases at J, with 7 bases between. Germline V lookup: CDR1 SEHNR, CDR2 FQNEAQ (reference sequence). The CDR3 loop spans 12 amino acids. The CDR3 is CASSFRLTEAFF. The DNA of the CDR3 is TGTGCCAGCAGCTTCAGGTTAACTGAAGCTTTCTTT.

V gene TRBV19 combines with J gene TRBJ2-7, with TRBD2 matching 10 bases. V dropped 2 bases and J dropped 7; count of bases not matched to a gene: 17. The CDR3 covers 18 residues. The V gene's germline CDR1 is LNHDA and CDR2 SQIVND (reference sequence). CDR3 sequence reads: CASSIRASSGGPFREQYF. CDR3 bases: TGTGCCAGTAGTATAAGGGCTTCTAGCGGGGGACCTTTCCGGGAGCAGTACTTC.

This chain links TRBV5-8 with TRBJ2-1; the D gene could be TRBD1 or TRBD2 (5 bases each). There are 17 residues in the CDR3. Germline CDR1 and CDR2: SGHTS and YDEGEE. Trimming stripped 0 bases from V and 4 bases from J, with 17 bases between. DNA for the CDR3: TGTGCCAGCAGCTTGGGGCATATCGGGGCTGATTACAATGAGCAGTTCTTC. This translates into CASSLGHIGADYNEQFF.

The chain carries TRBV7-2 and TRBJ2-1; 7 nucleotides align to TRBD2. CDR3 length equals 15 residues. The V gene's germline CDR1 is SGHTA and CDR2 FQGNSA. V shed 1 base and J 9 bases; nucleotides not matched to a gene: 9. DNA for the CDR3: TGTGCCAGCAGCTTAGATTCCGGGGGGTGGGGTGAGCAGTTCTTC. Its translation is CASSLDSGGWGEQFF.

In its sample, this clone was seen once. The chain joins TRBV6-6 to TRBJ1-1; 8 positions match TRBD1. With V trimmed by 6 bases and J by 1 base, 10 bases remained unmatched. The CDR3 has 16 amino acids. CDR1 MNHNY and CDR2 SVGAGI come from the germline V gene (reference sequence). For the CDR3, the DNA is TGTGCCAGCAGGCACGGACAGGGAAGGGGGAACACTGAAGCTTTCTTT. It is translated as CASRHGQGRGNTEAFF.

The genes are TRBV30 and TRBJ2-7, with D possibly being TRBD2 (6 bases). Germline values: CDR1 GTSNPN, CDR2 SVGIG (reference sequence). The V end was cut by 0 bases, the J end by 6 bases, with 12 bases between. The CDR3 totals 13 residues. The CDR3 loop reads CAWSVLGGVEQYF. The CDR3 region has the DNA TGTGCCTGGAGTGTTTTAGGAGGGGTCGAGCAGTACTTC. Looking up the rest from reference TRBV30 and TRBJ2-7 gives the full variable domain: SQTIHQWPATLVQPVGSPLSLECTVEGTSNPNLYWYRQAAGRGLQLLFYSVGIGQISSEVPQNLSASRPQDRQFILSSKKLLLSDSGFYLCAWSVLGGVEQYFGPGTRLTVT.

The V and J genes are TRBV29-1 and TRBJ2-2; 10 positions match TRBD1. After removal of 6 bases from V and 7 bases from J, the junction contained 5 bases not matched to a gene. This CDR3 is built from 13 residues. Germline-derived CDR1 and CDR2 are SQVTM and ANQGSEA. CDR3 bases: TGCAGCGTCAGACAGGGGGCTGTCGGGGAGCTGTTTTTT. Its protein product is CSVRQGAVGELFF.

The chain carries TRBV5-8 and TRBJ1-1; D remains ambiguous. Trimming left V 4 bases short and J 1 base short, with 8 bases between. The germline gives CDR1 SGHTS, CDR2 YDEGEE. The CDR3 loop spans 13 amino acids. Here the CDR3 reads CASSLNKNTEAFF. The CDR3 nucleotides read TGTGCCAGCAGCCTGAACAAGAACACTGAAGCTTTCTTT. The full variable domain, in which reference TRBV5-8 and TRBJ1-1 provide the parts outside the CDR3, is EAGVTQSPTHLIKTRGQQATLRCSPISGHTSVYWYQQALGLGLQFLLWYDEGEERNRGNFPPRFSGRQFPNYSSELNVNALELEDSALYLCASSLNKNTEAFFGQGTRLTVV.

The chain links TRBV10-3 to TRBJ1-2, with D perhaps matching TRBD1 (5 bases). Trimming removed 6 bases at V and 6 bases at J, with 14 bases between. This CDR3 contains 13 residues. Germline CDR1 is ENHRY and CDR2 is SYGVKD. In nucleotides, the CDR3 is TGTGCCATCAGCCCTAGACAGTTCGATGGCTACACCTTC. Translating it yields CAISPRQFDGYTF.

The chain joins TRBV9 to TRBJ2-6; D remains ambiguous. Germline-derived CDR1 and CDR2 are SGDLS and YYNGEE. The CDR3 totals 16 residues. V shed 0 bases and J shed 0 bases, with 7 bases lying between them. The CDR3 region has the DNA TGTGCCAGCAGCGTAGTATGGGCCTCTGGGGCCAACGTCCTGACTTTC. It specifies CASSVVWASGANVLTF.

The rearrangement links TRBV11-2 to TRBJ2-7, with D tentatively TRBD2 (6 bases). CDR3 length: 13 amino acids. V was cut by 7 bases and J by 4 bases, with 14 bases left in between. CDR1 is SGHAT and CDR2 is FQNNGV in the germline V gene. The CDR3 DNA follows: TGTGCCAGCACCGCAATAGCGGCATACGAGCAGTACTTC. Amino acid sequence: CASTAIAAYEQYF.

CDR3 loop: CASSLDSYGYTF. CDR3 sequence (DNA): TGTGCCAGCAGCTTAGACAGCTATGGCTACACCTTC. The chain recombines TRBV7-3 with TRBJ1-2, with TRBD1 as a possible D gene (5 bases). Between the trimmed V and J ends, which lost 2 bases and 4 bases, there was a span of 5 bases. CDR1 and CDR2 from the germline V gene are SGHTA and FQGTGA. The CDR3 runs to 12 residues. The variable domain in full, completed from reference TRBV7-3 and TRBJ1-2, reads GAGVSQTPSNKVTEKGKYVELRCDPISGHTALYWYRQSLGQGPEFLIYFQGTGAADDSGLPNDRFFAVRPEGSVSTLKIQRTERGDSAVYLCASSLDSYGYTFGSGTRLTVV.

The chain combines TRBV6-4 with TRBJ2-1, with 12 bases identical to TRBD2. CDR1 MRHNA and CDR2 SNTAGT come from the germline V gene. The CDR3 is made up of 15 amino acids. Losses at the gene ends were 4 bases for V and 6 bases for J; bases not matched to a gene: 4. The CDR3 loop is CASSGLAGAFNEQFF. In DNA, the CDR3 is TGTGCCAGCAGTGGACTAGCGGGGGCCTTCAATGAGCAGTTCTTC.